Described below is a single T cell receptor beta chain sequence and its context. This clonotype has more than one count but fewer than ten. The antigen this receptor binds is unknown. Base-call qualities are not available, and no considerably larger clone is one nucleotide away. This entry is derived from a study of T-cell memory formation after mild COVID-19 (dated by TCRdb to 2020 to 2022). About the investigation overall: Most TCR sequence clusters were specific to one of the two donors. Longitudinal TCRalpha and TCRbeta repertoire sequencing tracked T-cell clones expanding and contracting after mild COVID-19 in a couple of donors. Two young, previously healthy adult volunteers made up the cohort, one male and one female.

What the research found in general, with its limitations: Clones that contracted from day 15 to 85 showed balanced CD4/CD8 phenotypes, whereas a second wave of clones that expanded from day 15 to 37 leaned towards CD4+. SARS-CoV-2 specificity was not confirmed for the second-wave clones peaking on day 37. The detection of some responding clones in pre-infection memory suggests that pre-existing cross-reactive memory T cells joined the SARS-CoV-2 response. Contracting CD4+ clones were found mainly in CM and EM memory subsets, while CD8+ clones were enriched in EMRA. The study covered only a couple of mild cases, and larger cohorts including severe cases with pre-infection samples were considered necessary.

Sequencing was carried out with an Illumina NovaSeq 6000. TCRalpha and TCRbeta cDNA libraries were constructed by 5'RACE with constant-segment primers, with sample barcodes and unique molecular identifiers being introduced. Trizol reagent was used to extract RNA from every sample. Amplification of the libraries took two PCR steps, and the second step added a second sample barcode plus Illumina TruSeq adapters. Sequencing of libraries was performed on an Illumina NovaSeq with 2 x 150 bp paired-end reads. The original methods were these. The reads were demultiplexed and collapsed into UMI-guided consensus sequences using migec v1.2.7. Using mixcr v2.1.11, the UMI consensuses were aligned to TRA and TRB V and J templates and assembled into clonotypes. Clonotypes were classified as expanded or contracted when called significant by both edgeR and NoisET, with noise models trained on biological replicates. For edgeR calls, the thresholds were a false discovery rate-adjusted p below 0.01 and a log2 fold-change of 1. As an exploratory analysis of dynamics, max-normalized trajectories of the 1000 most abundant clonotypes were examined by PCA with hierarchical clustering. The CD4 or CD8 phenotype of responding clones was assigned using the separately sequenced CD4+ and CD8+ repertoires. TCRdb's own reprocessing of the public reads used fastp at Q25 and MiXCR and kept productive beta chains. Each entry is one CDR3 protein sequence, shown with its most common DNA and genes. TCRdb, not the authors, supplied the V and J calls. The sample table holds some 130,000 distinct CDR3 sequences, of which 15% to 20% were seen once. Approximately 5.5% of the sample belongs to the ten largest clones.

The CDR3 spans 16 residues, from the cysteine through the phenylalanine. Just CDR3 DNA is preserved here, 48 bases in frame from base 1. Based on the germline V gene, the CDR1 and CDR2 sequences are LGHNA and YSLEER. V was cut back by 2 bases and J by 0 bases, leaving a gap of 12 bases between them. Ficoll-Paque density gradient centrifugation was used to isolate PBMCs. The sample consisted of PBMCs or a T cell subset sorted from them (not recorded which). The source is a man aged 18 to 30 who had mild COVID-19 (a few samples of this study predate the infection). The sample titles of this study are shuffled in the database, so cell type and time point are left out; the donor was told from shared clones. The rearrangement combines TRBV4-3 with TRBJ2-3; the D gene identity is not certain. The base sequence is TGCGCCAGCAGCCAAACAGATATCTACAGCACAGATACGCAGTATTTT. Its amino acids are CASSQTDIYSTDTQYF.